These T cell receptor beta chains were read from a single sample in a study of radiation and T cells in renal cell carcinoma. Sequencing used immunoSEQ multiplex PCR; TCRdb keeps in-frame clones, though not all of them. The repertoire holds fewer than 80,000 clones, with approximately 87% as singletons. The specimen was blood, collected from a patient whose treatment included radiotherapy and nephrectomy. Receptors originate from a woman aged 60-75 years with renal cell carcinoma. The CDR3 runs from the conserved cysteine through the conserved F or W. Each record gives: clone size, D gene, CDR3 length, J gene, V gene, CDR3 protein, CDR3 DNA. A D gene is named only where the DNA matches it firmly. Clone size is given for some rows only: seen once, a few or many times, or a class if the clone is expanded.

-,-,14,TRBJ1-1,TRBV28,CASSPDRRNTEAFF,TGTGCCAGCAGTCCTGACAGGAGGAACACTGAAGCTTTCTTT
-,-,15,TRBJ1-2,TRBV11-2,CASSLAPRVRHGYTF,TGTGCCAGCAGCTTAGCACCCCGAGTCAGGCATGGCTACACCTTC
-,-,15,TRBJ1-5,TRBV7-6,CASSSRGGGNQPQHF,TGTGCCAGCAGCTCTCGGGGAGGGGGCAATCAGCCCCAGCATTTT
-,-,12,TRBJ1-1,TRBV29-1,CSVGWTGTEAFF,TGCAGCGTGGGGTGGACGGGGACTGAAGCTTTCTTT
-,-,13,TRBJ1-2,TRBV28,CASSLVTAYGYTF,TGTGCCAGCAGTTTGGTGACGGCCTATGGCTACACCTTC
-,TRBD2,13,TRBJ2-7,TRBV10-3,CATAGGGAYEQYF,TGTGCCACCGCAGGCGGGGGGGCGTACGAGCAGTACTTC
-,-,15,TRBJ2-5,TRBV7-2,CASSSLRGFGETQYF,TGTGCCAGCAGCTCTCTGCGGGGATTTGGGGAGACCCAGTACTTC
-,-,16,TRBJ1-3,TRBV18,CASSPGGLGSGNTIYF,TGTGCCAGCTCACCAGGGGGATTAGGATCAGGAAACACCATATATTTT
-,-,18,TRBJ2-3,TRBV15,CATSRPTIRQASTDTQYF,TGTGCCACCAGCAGACCTACTATCCGACAGGCCAGCACAGATACGCAGTATTTT
-,-,15,TRBJ2-1,TRBV7-2,CASSLVPSTGNEQFF,TGTGCCAGCAGCTTAGTACCTAGTACTGGTAATGAGCAGTTCTTC
-,-,13,TRBJ1-5,TRBV6-5,CASGDVGNQPQHF,TGTGCCAGCGGAGATGTCGGGAATCAGCCCCAGCATTTT
-,TRBD1,14,TRBJ1-3,TRBV6-5,CASTTGGSGNTIYF,TGTGCCAGCACCACAGGGGGCTCTGGAAACACCATATATTTT
-,-,16,TRBJ2-2,TRBV7-9,CASSLVGRSNTGELFF,TGTGCCAGCAGCTTAGTGGGACGTTCGAACACCGGGGAGCTGTTTTTT
-,-,16,TRBJ1-1,TRBV19,CASSIAAGSMNTEAFF,TGTGCCAGTAGTATAGCGGCAGGTTCCATGAACACTGAAGCTTTCTTT
-,-,14,TRBJ1-6,TRBV7-2,CASSEDGWNSPLHF,TGTGCCAGCAGCGAGGACGGATGGAATTCACCCCTCCACTTT
-,TRBD2,16,TRBJ2-5,TRBV4-1,CASSQGASGGPETQYF,TGCGCCAGCAGCCAAGGTGCTAGCGGGGGCCCAGAGACCCAGTACTTC
-,TRBD2,15,TRBJ2-5,TRBV11-2,CASSLGAGGRQTQYF,TGTGCCAGCAGCTTAGGAGCGGGGGGGCGGCAGACCCAGTACTTC
-,-,16,TRBJ2-1,TRBV4-1,CASSQPTGRAGGEQFF,TGCGCCAGCAGCCAGCCCACGGGACGAGCCGGTGGTGAGCAGTTCTTC
-,-,14,TRBJ1-3,TRBV6-1,CASSEAGNRNTIYF,TGTGCCAGCAGTGAAGCGGGAAACAGAAACACCATATATTTT
once,-,14,TRBJ1-2,TRBV28,CASSLTRINYGYTF,TGTGCCAGCAGCTTGACCAGAATTAACTATGGCTACACCTTC
-,-,14,TRBJ1-6,TRBV19,CASSISYGNSPLHF,TGTGCCAGTAGTATTTCCTATGGAAATTCACCCCTCCACTTT
-,TRBD1,14,TRBJ2-7,TRBV11-3,CASSSGQGYHEQYF,TGTGCCAGCAGCTCCGGACAGGGATACCACGAGCAGTACTTC
-,-,14,TRBJ2-7,TRBV11-2,CASRPWTAVDEQYF,TGTGCCAGCAGACCGTGGACAGCGGTGGACGAGCAGTACTTC
-,TRBD1,15,TRBJ2-5,TRBV5-1,CASSFDRGLGETQYF,TGCGCCAGCAGCTTCGACAGGGGATTAGGGGAGACCCAGTACTTC
-,-,14,TRBJ1-2,TRBV28,CASRGLEVNYGYTF,TGTGCCAGCAGGGGTTTAGAGGTAAACTATGGCTACACCTTC
-,-,15,TRBJ1-3,TRBV6-1,CASSEYTDSGNTIYF,TGTGCCAGCAGTGAATATACAGACTCTGGAAACACCATATATTTT
-,TRBD2,15,TRBJ2-7,TRBV11-3,CASSRLAGNSYEQYF,TGTGCCAGCAGCCGACTAGCGGGGAACTCGTACGAGCAGTACTTC
-,-,14,TRBJ1-4,TRBV6-1,CASSDFPTSEKLFF,TGTGCCAGCAGTGACTTCCCTACCAGCGAAAAACTGTTTTTT
few,-,10,TRBJ1-2,TRBV20-1,CSVNRESYTF,TGCAGTGTTAACAGGGAAAGCTACACCTTC
-,TRBD2,16,TRBJ2-7,TRBV5-1,CASSSTLAPRSYEQYF,TGCGCCAGCAGCTCGACACTAGCGCCTCGCTCCTACGAGCAGTACTTC
-,-,13,TRBJ2-7,TRBV7-9,CASSLEEYYEQYF,TGTGCCAGCAGCTTAGAAGAATACTACGAGCAGTACTTC
-,TRBD1,14,TRBJ1-1,TRBV12-5,CASQSQGGNTEAFF,TGTGCTAGTCAATCCCAGGGGGGTAACACTGAAGCTTTCTTT
-,-,12,TRBJ1-5,TRBV2,CASKERWQPQHF,TGTGCCAGTAAAGAAAGGTGGCAGCCCCAGCATTTT
-,-,11,TRBJ2-1,TRBV20-1,CSARLSREQFF,TGCAGTGCTCGACTGTCTAGGGAGCAGTTCTTC
-,-,13,TRBJ1-1,TRBV29-1,CSTRGGADTEAFF,TGCAGCACTCGAGGGGGGGCGGACACTGAAGCTTTCTTT
-,-,14,TRBJ1-1,TRBV7-9,CASSSRRENTEAFF,TGTGCCAGCAGCTCCCGGCGGGAGAACACTGAAGCTTTCTTT
-,-,13,TRBJ2-5,TRBV11-2,CASSTDYQETQYF,TGTGCCAGCAGCACAGACTACCAAGAGACCCAGTACTTC
-,-,14,TRBJ2-3,TRBV7-2,CASSLRPKRDTQYF,TGTGCCAGCAGCCTACGTCCTAAAAGGGATACGCAGTATTTT
-,TRBD1,16,TRBJ1-4,TRBV4-2,CASSQGDRSRNEKLFF,TGTGCCAGCAGCCAAGGGGACAGGTCGAGGAATGAAAAACTGTTTTTT
-,-,13,TRBJ1-1,TRBV30,CAWSAGPGRGTFF,TGTGCCTGGAGTGCGGGCCCGGGACGCGGAACTTTCTTT
-,-,15,TRBJ1-2,TRBV21-1,CASSRNGSRPPGYTF,TGTGCCAGCAGCAGGAATGGGTCAAGGCCACCGGGCTACACCTTC
-,TRBD1,15,TRBJ2-3,TRBV6-1,CASSLRQGALDTQYF,TGTGCCAGCAGTCTAAGACAGGGGGCTTTAGATACGCAGTATTTT
-,-,15,TRBJ1-2,TRBV11-2,CASSFSTGGNYGYTF,TGTGCCAGCAGCTTCTCGACAGGTGGAAACTATGGCTACACCTTC
-,-,13,TRBJ2-7,TRBV28,CASSSLGRDEQYF,TGTGCCAGCAGCTCGCTTGGGCGGGACGAGCAGTACTTC
once,-,16,TRBJ2-7,TRBV28,CASSFRHGLSSYEQYF,TGTGCCAGCAGTTTCCGCCACGGCTTGTCCTCCTACGAGCAGTACTTC
-,-,15,TRBJ1-1,TRBV11-2,CASSPLGGANTEAFF,TGTGCCAGCAGTCCCCTCGGGGGGGCGAACACTGAAGCTTTCTTT
-,TRBD2,17,TRBJ2-1,TRBV29-1,CSAAGLAVSSSYNEQFF,TGCAGCGCCGCCGGACTAGCGGTATCAAGCTCCTACAATGAGCAGTTCTTC
-,-,16,TRBJ2-2,TRBV11-2,CASSFLPRGKAGELFF,TGTGCCAGCAGCTTTCTCCCCCGGGGTAAAGCCGGGGAGCTGTTTTTT
-,-,13,TRBJ1-2,TRBV5-4,CASSLISQHGYTF,TGTGCCAGCAGCTTAATTAGCCAGCATGGCTACACCTTC
-,-,14,TRBJ2-7,TRBV5-6,CASSLASRVHEQYF,TGTGCCAGCAGCTTGGCCTCCAGGGTCCACGAGCAGTACTTC
-,TRBD1,13,TRBJ2-5,TRBV2,CASSEGQLRGQYF,TGTGCCAGCAGTGAGGGACAGTTGAGAGGGCAGTACTTC
-,TRBD1,16,TRBJ2-5,TRBV6-1,CASREGGTGVWETQYF,TGTGCCAGCAGGGAAGGGGGGACAGGGGTATGGGAGACCCAGTACTTC
-,TRBD2,15,TRBJ2-1,TRBV6-5,CASSLSGSGYNEQFF,TGTGCCAGCAGTCTTAGCGGGAGTGGGTACAATGAGCAGTTCTTC
-,-,15,TRBJ1-1,TRBV7-9,CASSLGRELKTEAFF,TGTGCCAGCAGCTTAGGGAGGGAGTTGAAAACTGAAGCTTTCTTT
-,-,15,TRBJ1-4,TRBV19,CASSYFIATNEKLFF,TGTGCCAGTAGTTACTTCATTGCAACTAATGAAAAACTGTTTTTT
-,-,14,TRBJ1-4,TRBV6-6,CASLQTVRDEKLFF,TGTGCCAGCTTACAGACCGTCAGGGACGAAAAACTGTTTTTT
-,-,13,TRBJ2-7,TRBV27,CASSAYDAYEQYF,TGTGCCAGCAGTGCCTACGACGCCTACGAGCAGTACTTC
once,TRBD2,16,TRBJ2-2,TRBV6-1,CASSGLAGELGGELFF,TGTGCCAGCAGTGGACTAGCGGGAGAGTTGGGCGGGGAGCTGTTTTTT
few,-,15,TRBJ1-1,TRBV6-1,CASSELGTVNTEAFF,TGTGCCAGCAGTGAATTGGGGACGGTGAACACTGAAGCTTTCTTT
-,TRBD2,16,TRBJ2-1,TRBV29-1,CSVETGGSGDYNEQFF,TGCAGCGTTGAGACGGGGGGTAGCGGGGATTACAATGAGCAGTTCTTC